This TCR beta chain was identified during a study of blood T cells in healthy people across ages. Alongside a J-beta primer mix, a sample-barcoded 5' primer served in a second PCR lasting roughly 7 to 12 cycles. Each TCR beta cDNA got a 12-nucleotide random molecular identifier. TCRdb re-called the 5' RACE reads with MiXCR, one entry per CDR3 protein. The sample shows about 1.6 million distinct CDR3 sequences, about 35% of them seen only once. Study-wide results and limits: Reliance upon unsorted PBMCs precluded definitive naive versus antigen-experienced comparison.

The V end lost 3 bases, the J end lost 0 bases, and 18 bases lay between the germline ends. CDR3 length equals 17 residues. Germline loops: CDR1 SGDLS, CDR2 YYNGEE. To note about this clonotype: Its antigen remains unknown.

V and J are TRBV9 and TRBJ1-2, with D possibly TRBD1 on 6 matching bases. The source of this sequence is a woman under 40 in good health. Sequencing was done on a sample of blood. The CDR3 protein is CASSGIQGSLPNYGYTF. CDR3 nucleotide sequence: TGTGCCAGCAGCGGTATCCAGGGGTCCCTCCCTAACTATGGCTACACCTTC.